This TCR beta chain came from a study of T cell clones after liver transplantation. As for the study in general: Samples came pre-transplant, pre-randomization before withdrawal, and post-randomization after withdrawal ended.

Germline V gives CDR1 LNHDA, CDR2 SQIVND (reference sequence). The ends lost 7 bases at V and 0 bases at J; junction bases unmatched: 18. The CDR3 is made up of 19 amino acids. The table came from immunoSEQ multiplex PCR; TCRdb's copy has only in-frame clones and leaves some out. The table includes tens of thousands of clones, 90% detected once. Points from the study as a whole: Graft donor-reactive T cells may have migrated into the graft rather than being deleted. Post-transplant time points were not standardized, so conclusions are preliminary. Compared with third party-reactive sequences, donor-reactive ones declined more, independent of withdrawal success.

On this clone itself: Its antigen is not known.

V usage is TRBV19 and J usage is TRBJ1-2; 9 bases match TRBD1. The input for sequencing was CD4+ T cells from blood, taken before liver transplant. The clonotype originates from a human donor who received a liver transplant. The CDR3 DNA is TGTGCCAGTACCCAAGGAGGGGGACAGGGTACTTCAGCTAACTATGGCTACACCTTC. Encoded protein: CASTQGGGQGTSANYGYTF.